The 10 T cell receptor beta chains reported below all come from one sample, sequenced in a study of T cell responses to AZD1222 COVID-19 vaccine (dated by TCRdb to about 2021). In the paper's terms, the time point label means: about 28 days (+/-7) after the second vaccine dose. The protocol used for the library was the immunoSEQ multiplex PCR assay. The clones in this table, taken by TCRdb from immuneACCESS, are in-frame only. Not every clone is retained; where verified, under half of the shortfall comes from an unresolved V gene, and the cause of the rest is unknown. The sample table holds about 94,000 clones, of which about 85% were seen once. The top ten hold more than 3.5% of the sample. The source material was peripheral blood, sampled 28 days after the second AZD1222 dose. The source is an adult who received the AZD1222 COVID-19 vaccine.

The gene calls are TRBV12-3 or TRBV12-4 and TRBJ2-1; D gene ambiguous. The CDR3 covers 12 residues. Between the trimmed V and J ends, which lost 6 bases and 7 bases, there was a span of 10 bases. The CDR3 DNA sequence: TGTGCCAGCAGCCCGTTTACAAATGAGCAGTTCTTC. Its protein product is CASSPFTNEQFF.

The chain recombines TRBV21-1 with TRBJ2-7; TRBD2 was called by the table and not checked on the DNA. TRBV21-1 corresponds to a pseudogene. The CDR3 totals 20 residues. CDR3 in DNA: TGTGCCAGCAGCAAACGGAGGGTACTAGCGGGAGGTCAGGCACACCGCGAGCAGTACTTC. Its translation: CASSKRRVLAGGQAHREQYF.

V gene TRBV3-1 (or the pseudogene TRBV3-2) combines with J gene TRBJ2-7, with D perhaps matching TRBD1 (5 bases). V lost 1 base and J 1 base, leaving 11 bases between the germline ends. The CDR3 runs 15 residues. Germline V lookup: CDR1 LGHDT, CDR2 YNNKEL (reference sequence). CDR3 region: CASSQGVGASYEQYF. CDR3 DNA: TGTGCCAGCAGCCAAGGGGTTGGGGCATCCTACGAGCAGTACTTC.

A few counts support this clone. The rearrangement joins TRBV5-1 to TRBJ2-5; perhaps TRBD2 as D (7 bases). Germline V gene sequence: CDR1 SGHRS, CDR2 YFSETQ. V lost 4 bases and J lost 5, with 15 bases in between. CDR3 length equals 14 residues. CDR3 nucleotides: TGCGCCAGCAGCAAGGGGGGGCCCCTGGAGACCCAGTACTTC. It codes for CASSKGGPLETQYF.

The chain joins TRBV3-1 (or the pseudogene TRBV3-2) to TRBJ2-1; 10 nucleotides match TRBD1. This CDR3 has 15 residues. The germline V gene encodes CDR1 LGHDT and CDR2 YNNKEL (reference sequence). Unmatched junction bases numbered 3, after V lost 0 bases and J lost 7 bases. The CDR3: CASSQDRDRGNEQFF. DNA for the CDR3: TGTGCCAGCAGCCAAGACCGGGACAGGGGTAATGAGCAGTTCTTC.

The gene calls are TRBV6-2 or TRBV6-3 and TRBJ2-2, with unresolved D. This CDR3 has 14 residues. The germline CDR1 and CDR2 sequences are MNHEY and SVGEGT. The V and J ends lost 5 bases and 0 bases respectively, with 7 bases between them. This CDR3 is CASSTETNTGELFF. DNA for the CDR3: TGTGCCAGCAGTACAGAAACGAACACCGGGGAGCTGTTTTTT.

J is TRBJ2-1 and V is TRBV7-2; D perhaps matches TRBD2 (6 bases). Germline assignment: CDR1 SGHTA and CDR2 FQGNSA. The CDR3 is 16 amino acids. Trimming shortened V by 1 base and J by 4 bases, and 14 bases separated the two germline ends. The DNA of the CDR3 is TGTGCCAGCAGCTTAGGTACCTGGGGGGTTTACAATGAGCAGTTCTTC. Translating gives CASSLGTWGVYNEQFF.

V usage is TRBV5-5 and J usage is TRBJ1-1; 7 nucleotides match TRBD1. V was pared by 2 bases and J by 6 bases, with 13 bases of the junction left unmatched. The CDR3 spans 16 residues. In germline, CDR1 is SGHKS, CDR2 YYEKEE (reference sequence). CDR3 sequence reads: CASSFSRGQVIPEAFF. In nucleotides, the CDR3 is TGTGCCAGCAGCTTTTCCCGAGGACAGGTTATACCTGAAGCTTTCTTT.

This chain joins TRBV6-1 and TRBJ1-5, with 10 bases lining up with TRBD1. CDR3 length equals 16 residues. The germline CDR1 and CDR2 sequences are MNHNS and SASEGT. The ends lost 5 bases at V and 0 bases at J; junction bases unmatched: 4. The DNA of the CDR3 is TGTGCCAGCAGTAAAGGGACAGGGGCTAGCAATCAGCCCCAGCATTTT. Translating it yields CASSKGTGASNQPQHF.

In this sample, this clone turned up a few times. The chain is built from TRBV7-9 and TRBJ2-6, with D possibly being TRBD1 (5 bases). CDR1 and CDR2 (germline): SEHNR, FQNEAQ (reference sequence). The CDR3 runs 16 residues. V gave up 5 bases and J gave up 0 bases, with 11 bases separating them. In nucleotides, the CDR3 is TGTGCCAGCAGCCCGACCAGGGACTCTGGGGCCAACGTCCTGACTTTC. This encodes CASSPTRDSGANVLTF.